These 30 T cell receptor beta chains were sequenced from one sample in a study of OX40 agonist ivuxolimab in advanced cancers. Only in-frame clones appear in the TCRdb table, and some are missing; sequencing was by immunoSEQ multiplex PCR. The sample includes 100,000 or so clones, roughly 91% of them seen just once. This sample comprised CD4+ or CD8+ T cells sorted from blood, obtained in a trial of the OX40 agonist ivuxolimab. The receptors were sampled from an adult with an advanced solid tumor such as melanoma, head and neck, liver or kidney cancer.

This clone was found once. The J gene is TRBJ2-7, the V gene TRBV4-3, with TRBD1 as a possible D gene (6 bases). The ends were cut back, 4 bases at V and 3 bases at J, with 13 bases in the middle. The length of the CDR3 is 14 residues. The germline CDR1 and CDR2 sequences are LGHNA and YSLEER. The CDR3 is CASSPETGNYEQYF. The DNA for the CDR3 is TGCGCCAGCAGCCCAGAGACAGGAAACTACGAGCAGTACTTC.

The CDR3 region is CASSLEGSGNYEQYF. CDR3 nucleotide sequence: TGCGCCAGCAGCTTGGAGGGTAGCGGGAACTACGAGCAGTACTTC. The chain uses TRBV5-1 and TRBJ2-7, with 8 bases matching TRBD2. Germline V gives CDR1 SGHRS, CDR2 YFSETQ. This CDR3 comprises 15 residues. J was trimmed by 3 bases and V by 0 bases; bases with no gene match: 5.

The rearrangement uses TRBV28 and TRBJ1-2, with D unresolved. The CDR3 consists of 12 residues. The germline gives CDR1 MDHEN, CDR2 SYDVKM. The V and J ends lost 7 bases and 4 bases respectively, with 10 bases between them. The CDR3 DNA is TGTGCCAGCACTAAATGGGGCTATGGCTACACCTTC. This encodes CASTKWGYGYTF.

V gene TRBV11-2 combines with J gene TRBJ1-2; unclear D gene. CDR3 length equals 15 residues. Trimming took 1 base from V and 2 from J, leaving 11 bases between them. Germline lookup yields CDR1 SGHAT and CDR2 FQNNGV. The DNA for the CDR3 is TGTGCCAGCAGCTTAGCCTCGGGTCTGAACTATGGCTACACCTTC. It is translated as CASSLASGLNYGYTF. Based on the CDR3 plus reference TRBV11-2 and TRBJ1-2, the full variable domain is EAGVAQSPRYKIIEKRQSVAFWCNPISGHATLYWYQQILGQGPKLLIQFQNNGVVDDSQLPKDRFSAERLKGVDSTLKIQPAKLEDSAVYLCASSLASGLNYGYTFGSGTRLTVV.

The chain recombines TRBV7-9 with TRBJ2-7, with 7 positions matching TRBD2. The germline gives CDR1 SEHNR, CDR2 FQNEAQ (reference sequence). This CDR3 is 15 amino acids long. Losses at the gene ends were 7 bases for V and 0 bases for J; bases not matched to a gene: 9. The CDR3 reads CASTSTWEGSYEQYF. CDR3 nucleotides: TGTGCCAGCACCTCTACCTGGGAGGGCTCCTACGAGCAGTACTTC.

This sequence joins TRBV19 and TRBJ1-2; 7 nucleotides agree with TRBD1. Germline CDR1 and CDR2: LNHDA and SQIVND (reference sequence). The V and J ends lost 5 bases and 4 bases, in that order; junction bases with no gene match: 13. The CDR3 length is 16 residues. The CDR3 here is CASSAAGTAVFYGYTF. The CDR3 DNA reads TGTGCCAGTAGTGCGGCCGGGACAGCTGTCTTCTATGGCTACACCTTC.

This clone is labeled medium-sized (0.01 to 0.1%). The rearrangement links TRBV7-6 to TRBJ2-3; 15 bases are a match to TRBD2. This CDR3 region has 19 residues. After removal of 5 bases from V and 0 bases from J, the junction contained 9 bases not matched to a gene. Germline V gives CDR1 SGHVS, CDR2 FNYEAQ. The CDR3 DNA reads TGTGCCAGCAGCGTTAGGGGACTAGCGGGGGGATTTAGCACAGATACGCAGTATTTT. This codes for CASSVRGLAGGFSTDTQYF.

The V call is TRBV19, the J call TRBJ2-5, with TRBD2 matching over 7 bases. Germline V gene data show CDR1 as LNHDA and CDR2 as SQIVND (reference sequence). This CDR3 has 15 residues. With 0 bases clipped from V and 5 bases from J, the junction kept 6 bases outside the gene matches. The CDR3 spells CASSIEGRERETQYF. DNA of the CDR3: TGTGCCAGTAGTATAGAAGGGCGGGAGAGGGAGACCCAGTACTTC.

The chain employs TRBV2 and TRBJ2-7, with D possibly matching TRBD1 (6 bases). V lost 1 base and J lost 0, with 13 bases in between. There are 16 residues in the CDR3. In germline, CDR1 is SNHLY, CDR2 FYNNEI. In DNA, the CDR3 is TGTGCCAGCAGTGAAGACCCGGGACACCGCTCCTACGAGCAGTACTTC. Translating gives CASSEDPGHRSYEQYF.

The rearrangement uses TRBV5-1 and TRBJ2-7; D unresolved. V lost 2 bases and J lost 0, with 12 bases in between. CDR1 and CDR2 (germline): SGHRS, YFSETQ. CDR3 length: 15 residues. This CDR3 reads CASSFLEDGSYEQYF. DNA of the CDR3: TGCGCCAGCAGCTTCCTAGAGGATGGCTCCTACGAGCAGTACTTC.

This chain joins TRBV19 and TRBJ1-1; the D is unclear. The CDR3 totals 15 residues. Trimming left V 1 base short and J 0 bases short, with 9 bases between. Germline assignment: CDR1 LNHDA and CDR2 SQIVND (reference sequence). The CDR3 sequence is CASSIGEGLNTEAFF. The CDR3 nucleotides are TGTGCCAGTAGTATAGGGGAAGGGTTGAACACTGAAGCTTTCTTT.

This chain connects TRBV7-8 to TRBJ1-2; 7 bases agree with TRBD1. The junction had 4 bases not matched to a gene; V was cut back by 5 bases and J by 1 base. The CDR3 covers 14 residues. Per the germline V gene, CDR1 is SGHVS and CDR2 is FQNEAQ. CDR3 in amino acids: CASSLGQVNYGYTF. The CDR3 DNA follows: TGTGCCAGCAGCCTAGGACAGGTTAACTATGGCTACACCTTC.

The chain combines TRBV5-1 with TRBJ2-5, with 10 bases fitting TRBD2. The V segment lost 4 bases and the J segment 5 bases; nucleotides outside the gene matches: 8. The CDR3 has 15 amino acids. Germline V gene lookup returns CDR1 SGHRS and CDR2 YFSETQ. The CDR3 DNA reads TGCGCCAGCAGCATTTCCGGGACTAGCGCGGAGACCCAGTACTTC. Translation gives CASSISGTSAETQYF.

The chain joins TRBV5-1 to TRBJ1-1, with D possibly TRBD1 on 5 matching bases. The CDR3 spans 15 residues. Trimming left V 4 bases short and J 8 bases short, with 21 bases between. Germline loops: CDR1 SGHRS, CDR2 YFSETQ. CDR3 region: CASSVLGGGTGEAFF. As DNA, the CDR3 is TGCGCCAGCAGCGTATTGGGGGGAGGGACCGGAGAAGCTTTCTTT.

The V call is TRBV9, the J call TRBJ1-1; D is unclear. The germline gives CDR1 SGDLS, CDR2 YYNGEE. CDR3 length: 13 amino acids. The ends were cut back, 4 bases at V and 4 bases at J, with 11 bases in the middle. CDR3 region: CASSSRLLTEAFF. CDR3 nucleotides: TGTGCCAGCAGCTCCCGTCTGCTCACTGAAGCTTTCTTT. Together with reference TRBV9 and TRBJ1-1, the CDR3 gives the full variable domain: DSGVTQTPKHLITATGQRVTLRCSPRSGDLSVYWYQQSLDQGLQFLIQYYNGEERAKGNILERFSAQQFPDLHSELNLSSLELGDSALYFCASSSRLLTEAFFGQGTRLTVV.

The chain has TRBV5-1 and TRBJ2-5; 7 bases match TRBD1. Germline loops: CDR1 SGHRS, CDR2 YFSETQ. The CDR3 is 15 amino acids. V shed 4 bases, J shed 3 bases, and the junction held 9 bases outside the gene matches. CDR3 in amino acids: CASSTGQDFKETQYF. The CDR3 coding sequence is TGCGCCAGCAGCACCGGACAGGACTTTAAAGAGACCCAGTACTTC.

This chain links TRBV11-2 with TRBJ2-1; 10 positions agree with TRBD2. This CDR3 has 15 amino acids. The germline V gene has CDR1 SGHAT and CDR2 FQNNGV. V lost 5 bases, J lost 3 bases, and 4 bases stayed unmatched. CDR3 protein: CASSGGLAYYNEQFF. CDR3 bases: TGTGCCAGCAGCGGGGGACTAGCGTACTACAATGAGCAGTTCTTC. The variable domain in full, completed from reference TRBV11-2 and TRBJ2-1, reads EAGVAQSPRYKIIEKRQSVAFWCNPISGHATLYWYQQILGQGPKLLIQFQNNGVVDDSQLPKDRFSAERLKGVDSTLKIQPAKLEDSAVYLCASSGGLAYYNEQFFGPGTRLTVL.

The J gene is TRBJ2-7, the V gene TRBV29-1; 11 nucleotides match TRBD2. The V gene's germline CDR1 is SQVTM and CDR2 ANQGSEA. This CDR3 region has 15 residues. V lost 0 bases and J lost 5; bases outside the gene matches: 6. As DNA, the CDR3 is TGCAGCGTTGAAGATCCCACTAGCGGGGGTGACGAGCAGTACTTC. Its translation: CSVEDPTSGGDEQYF.

The chain has TRBV19 and TRBJ2-5; D is ambiguous. Germline V gene sequence: CDR1 LNHDA, CDR2 SQIVND (reference sequence). This CDR3 contains 13 residues. V shed 5 bases and J shed 1 base, with 8 bases lying between them. The CDR3 loop reads CASSPRLQETQYF. The CDR3 nucleotides read TGTGCCAGTAGTCCTCGTCTCCAAGAGACCCAGTACTTC.

This chain uses TRBV2 with TRBJ1-4, with 8 bases lining up with TRBD1. The CDR3 contains 12 residues. V was clipped by 6 bases and J by 8 bases; unmatched bases: 2. CDR1 is SNHLY, CDR2 FYNNEI, per germline. The CDR3 nucleotides read TGTGCCAGCAGGGACAGGGAAGAAAAACTGTTTTTT. Its translation is CASRDREEKLFF.

The chain recombines TRBV11-2 with TRBJ1-1; D is undetermined. Between the trimmed V and J ends, which lost 1 base and 0 bases, there was a span of 6 bases. The CDR3 runs to 14 residues. CDR1 and CDR2 from the germline V gene are SGHAT and FQNNGV. The CDR3, as DNA: TGTGCCAGCAGCTTAGGCCAGATGAACACTGAAGCTTTCTTT. It codes for CASSLGQMNTEAFF.

This sequence joins TRBV5-6 and TRBJ1-1; TRBD1 agrees at 11 bases. The V segment lost 4 bases and the J segment 4 bases; nucleotides outside the gene matches: 15. Germline V gene lookup returns CDR1 SGHDT and CDR2 YYEEEE. The CDR3 sequence is 18 residues long. DNA of the CDR3: TGTGCCAGCAGCCCGACGGTGGGGACAGGGGGGTCCGGCACTGAAGCTTTCTTT. Translating it yields CASSPTVGTGGSGTEAFF.

V is TRBV5-1 and J is TRBJ2-3; D is tentatively TRBD1 or TRBD2 (5 bases each). The V and J ends lost 0 bases and 2 bases respectively, with 13 bases between them. Germline V gene data show CDR1 as SGHRS and CDR2 as YFSETQ. The CDR3 contains 16 residues. CDR3 sequence reads: CASSLAPGPTTDTQYF. The CDR3 DNA is TGCGCCAGCAGCTTGGCCCCGGGACCAACCACAGATACGCAGTATTTT.

The chain combines TRBV5-1 with TRBJ2-3; unclear D gene. The length of the CDR3 is 12 residues. Germline CDR1 is SGHRS and CDR2 is YFSETQ. V lost 4 bases and J lost 6, with 9 bases in between. The CDR3 nucleotides read TGCGCCAGCAGCCTGGTCAGGGATACGCAGTATTTT. Encoded protein: CASSLVRDTQYF.

The V and J genes are TRBV30 and TRBJ2-7, with no clear D. The CDR3 has 11 amino acids. Germline V lookup: CDR1 GTSNPN, CDR2 SVGIG (reference sequence). The V end lost 3 bases, the J end lost 6 bases, and 9 bases lay between the germline ends. The CDR3: CAWSSASEQYF. CDR3 DNA: TGTGCCTGGAGCTCCGCGTCCGAGCAGTACTTC. Based on the CDR3 plus reference TRBV30 and TRBJ2-7, the full variable domain is SQTIHQWPATLVQPVGSPLSLECTVEGTSNPNLYWYRQAAGRGLQLLFYSVGIGQISSEVPQNLSASRPQDRQFILSSKKLLLSDSGFYLCAWSSASEQYFGPGTRLTVT.

Points on this clone: The junction departs from germline at one end; a sequencing error may be responsible. This sequence joins TRBV7-2 and TRBJ2-5; 9 bases map to TRBD2. The CDR3 has 13 amino acids. In germline, CDR1 is SGHTA, CDR2 FQGNSA. The CDR3 sequence is CASSLAGVETQYF. The CDR3 bases are TGTGCCAGCAGTTTAGCGGGAGTTGAGACCCAGTACTTC.

This CDR3 is CATISNEQFF. The DNA of the CDR3 is TGTGCCACCATTTCCAATGAGCAGTTCTTC. V gene TRBV6-1 combines with J gene TRBJ2-1; no definite D call. The ends were cut back, 10 bases at V and 6 bases at J, with 7 bases in the middle. The CDR3 covers 10 residues. CDR1 is MNHNS, CDR2 SASEGT, per germline.

This chain joins TRBV9 and TRBJ2-3; tentatively, D is TRBD1 or TRBD2 (5 bases each). This CDR3 spans 16 amino acids. Trimming pared 0 bases from V and 1 base from J, leaving 12 bases between. Germline loops: CDR1 SGDLS, CDR2 YYNGEE. CDR3: CASSVGVGDGTDTQYF. CDR3 nucleotides: TGTGCCAGCAGCGTAGGGGTGGGGGACGGCACAGATACGCAGTATTTT.

The chain links TRBV6-1 to TRBJ2-1; D perhaps matches TRBD1 (6 bases). The CDR3 extends over 15 amino acids. From germline, CDR1 is MNHNS and CDR2 SASEGT. Trimming pared 10 bases from V and 0 bases from J, leaving 16 bases between. CDR3 protein: CATALTGRSYNEQFF. DNA of the CDR3: TGTGCCACCGCGCTGACAGGACGCTCCTACAATGAGCAGTTCTTC.

V and J are TRBV20-1 and TRBJ1-2; D perhaps matches TRBD1 (5 bases). This CDR3 region has 10 residues. V shed 5 bases and J shed 7 bases, with 8 bases lying between them. Germline V lookup: CDR1 DFQATT, CDR2 SNEGSKA (reference sequence). CDR3 bases: TGCAGTGCTTGGGGGTTTGGCTACACCTTC. Translation: CSAWGFGYTF.